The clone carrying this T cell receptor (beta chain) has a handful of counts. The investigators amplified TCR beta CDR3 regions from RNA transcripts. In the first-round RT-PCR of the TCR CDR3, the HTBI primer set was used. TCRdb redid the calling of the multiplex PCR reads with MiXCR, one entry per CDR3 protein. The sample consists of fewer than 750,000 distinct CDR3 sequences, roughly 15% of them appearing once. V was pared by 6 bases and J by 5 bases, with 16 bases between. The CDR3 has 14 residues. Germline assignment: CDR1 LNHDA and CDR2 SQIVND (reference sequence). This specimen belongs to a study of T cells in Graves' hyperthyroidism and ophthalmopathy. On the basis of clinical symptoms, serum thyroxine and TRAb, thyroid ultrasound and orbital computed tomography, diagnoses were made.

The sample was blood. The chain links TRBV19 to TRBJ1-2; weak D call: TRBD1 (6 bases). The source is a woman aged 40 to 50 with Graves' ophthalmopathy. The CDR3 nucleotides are TGTGCCAGTAGACATCGGACAGCCTCGTATGGCTACACCTTC. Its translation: CASRHRTASYGYTF.